These 13 T cell receptor beta chains were sequenced from one sample in a study of beta chain features in type 1 diabetes. Study-level results: In all four CD4+ subsets, TCRB CDR3 length was significantly, moderately reduced in type 1 diabetes.

Every bit of the isolated RNA underwent reverse transcription, so sequencing read expressed TCRB transcripts. TCRdb keeps only in-frame clones here, not all; method: immunoSEQ multiplex PCR. The sample records over 100,000 clones, roughly 15% being singletons. These receptors have no identified antigens. The sample taken for sequencing was central memory CD4+ T cells from blood. Every receptor here comes from a man aged 25-45 years with type 1 diabetes.

A few counts support this clone. This chain links TRBV19 with TRBJ2-1; possible D gene TRBD2, 5 bases. The germline V gene has CDR1 LNHDA and CDR2 SQIVND (reference sequence). The V and J ends lost 5 bases and 12 bases respectively, with 17 bases between them. CDR3 length: 13 residues. The CDR3 DNA reads as TGTGCCAGTAGTCCCGAACCTCTCCGGGGGCAGTTCTTC. Translating it yields CASSPEPLRGQFF.

The chain uses TRBV5-1 and TRBJ2-3; D possibly corresponds to TRBD1 (6 bases). The CDR3 has 16 amino acids. From germline, CDR1 is SGHRS and CDR2 YFSETQ. Trimming removed 2 bases from V and 4 bases from J, with 17 bases in between. This chain's CDR3 is CASSFIQGLSADTQYF. Written as DNA, the CDR3 is TGCGCCAGCAGCTTTATCCAGGGGTTGTCAGCAGATACGCAGTATTTT.

The rearrangement joins TRBV30 to TRBJ2-7; possible D gene TRBD1, 6 bases. The germline V gene encodes CDR1 GTSNPN and CDR2 SVGIG (reference sequence). Trimming left V 3 bases short and J 4 bases short, with 7 bases between. This CDR3 comprises 11 residues. The chain's CDR3 is CAWRQGYEQYF. As DNA, the CDR3 is TGTGCCTGGAGACAGGGTTACGAGCAGTACTTC.

This chain uses TRBV7-3 with TRBJ2-5, with D perhaps TRBD2 (5 bases). The length of the CDR3 is 12 residues. The V gene's germline CDR1 is SGHTA and CDR2 FQGTGA. The CDR3 bases are TGTGCTGCGCGGGCGCGGGCCGAGACCCAGTACTTC. It yields the protein CAARARAETQYF.

The rearrangement joins TRBV29-1 to TRBJ1-4, with a possible D match to TRBD1 (6 bases). Trimming took 7 bases from V and 7 from J, leaving 22 bases between them. The V gene's germline CDR1 is SQVTM and CDR2 ANQGSEA. The CDR3 covers 15 residues. The CDR3 sequence: CSAMLTTGGLEKLFF. CDR3 sequence (DNA): TGCAGCGCTATGTTAACGACAGGAGGGCTTGAAAAACTGTTTTTT.

This sequence joins TRBV9 and TRBJ2-7, with 7 bases aligning to TRBD1. The V segment lost 0 bases and the J segment 6 bases; nucleotides outside the gene matches: 3. From germline, CDR1 is SGDLS and CDR2 YYNGEE. This CDR3 spans 13 amino acids. The CDR3 reads CASSVAGGSEQYF. In DNA form, the CDR3 reads TGTGCCAGCAGCGTAGCAGGGGGAAGCGAGCAGTACTTC. Full variable domain (rest looked up from reference TRBV9 and TRBJ2-7): DSGVTQTPKHLITATGQRVTLRCSPRSGDLSVYWYQQSLDQGLQFLIQYYNGEERAKGNILERFSAQQFPDLHSELNLSSLELGDSALYFCASSVAGGSEQYFGPGTRLTVT.

This clone appeared a few times. The chain uses TRBV7-8 and TRBJ1-2; 8 bases fit TRBD1. J gave up 3 bases and V 4 bases, and 10 bases lay outside the gene matches. The CDR3 is 16 residues long. CDR1 SGHVS and CDR2 FQNEAQ come from the germline V gene. CDR3 sequence reads: CASSSDPTGEDYGYTF. The CDR3 region has the DNA TGTGCCAGCAGCTCCGACCCGACAGGGGAGGACTATGGCTACACCTTC.

The chain has TRBV20-1 and TRBJ2-5; D remains ambiguous. Germline values: CDR1 DFQATT, CDR2 SNEGSKA (reference sequence). CDR3 length: 11 amino acids. V dropped 7 bases and J dropped 1 base, with 7 bases sitting between them. CDR3 bases: TGCAGTGGTTTTCGCCAAGAGACCCAGTACTTC. Amino acids: CSGFRQETQYF.

In this sample, this clone turned up a few times. V gene TRBV7-3 combines with J gene TRBJ2-3; D uncertain. Trimming stripped 2 bases from V and 2 bases from J, with 5 bases between. Germline lookup yields CDR1 SGHTA and CDR2 FQGTGA. The CDR3 runs 13 residues. The CDR3 region has the DNA TGTGCCAGCAGCTTAGTACACACAGATACGCAGTATTTT. The encoded protein is CASSLVHTDTQYF. The variable domain in full, completed from reference TRBV7-3 and TRBJ2-3, reads GAGVSQTPSNKVTEKGKYVELRCDPISGHTALYWYRQSLGQGPEFLIYFQGTGAADDSGLPNDRFFAVRPEGSVSTLKIQRTERGDSAVYLCASSLVHTDTQYFGPGTRLTVL.

The chain employs TRBV19 and TRBJ1-2, with TRBD1 matching 10 bases. CDR3 length: 14 amino acids. Germline V gives CDR1 LNHDA, CDR2 SQIVND (reference sequence). V lost 6 bases to trimming and J lost 6 bases; unmatched junction nucleotides: 7. DNA of the CDR3: TGTGCCAGTAGGAACAGGGACAGGGGCCATGGCTACACCTTC. It codes for CASRNRDRGHGYTF. Filled out from reference TRBV19 and TRBJ1-2, the complete variable domain reads DGGITQSPKYLFRKEGQNVTLSCEQNLNHDAMYWYRQDPGQGLRLIYYSQIVNDFQKGDIAEGYSVSREKKESFPLTVTSAQKNPTAFYLCASRNRDRGHGYTFGSGTRLTVV.

This clone was detected ten times or more. The V gene is TRBV7-8, the J gene TRBJ2-3, with TRBD1 matching over 10 bases. This CDR3 region has 17 residues. Germline-derived CDR1 and CDR2 are SGHVS and FQNEAQ. V shed 2 bases and J 2 bases; nucleotides not matched to a gene: 7. The CDR3 loop reads CASSLPLGQGPTDTQYF. The CDR3 DNA reads as TGTGCCAGCAGCTTACCACTGGGACAGGGGCCCACAGATACGCAGTATTTT. Full variable domain (rest looked up from reference TRBV7-8 and TRBJ2-3): GAGVSQSPRYKVAKRGQDVALRCDPISGHVSLFWYQQALGQGPEFLTYFQNEAQLDKSGLPSDRFFAERPEGSVSTLKIQRTQQEDSAVYLCASSLPLGQGPTDTQYFGPGTRLTVL.

This chain connects TRBV7-8 to TRBJ2-5; 7 nucleotides agree with TRBD1. The CDR3 contains 13 residues. Trimming took 5 bases from V and 5 from J; bases not matched to a gene: 5. Germline V lookup: CDR1 SGHVS, CDR2 FQNEAQ. In DNA, the CDR3 is TGTGCCAGCAGCCGGGACAGTTCCGAGACCCAGTACTTC. Its translation is CASSRDSSETQYF.

This clone was detected a few times. The rearrangement links TRBV11-2 to TRBJ2-3; 12 bases fit TRBD2. Trimming took 6 bases from V and 0 from J; bases not matched to a gene: 7. Germline V gene sequence: CDR1 SGHAT, CDR2 FQNNGV. The CDR3 contains 17 residues. CDR3 sequence: CASSPGLAGTSTDTQYF. The CDR3, as DNA: TGTGCCAGCAGTCCCGGACTAGCGGGGACTAGCACAGATACGCAGTATTTT. The whole variable domain, filled in from reference TRBV11-2 and TRBJ2-3, reads EAGVAQSPRYKIIEKRQSVAFWCNPISGHATLYWYQQILGQGPKLLIQFQNNGVVDDSQLPKDRFSAERLKGVDSTLKIQPAKLEDSAVYLCASSPGLAGTSTDTQYFGPGTRLTVL.